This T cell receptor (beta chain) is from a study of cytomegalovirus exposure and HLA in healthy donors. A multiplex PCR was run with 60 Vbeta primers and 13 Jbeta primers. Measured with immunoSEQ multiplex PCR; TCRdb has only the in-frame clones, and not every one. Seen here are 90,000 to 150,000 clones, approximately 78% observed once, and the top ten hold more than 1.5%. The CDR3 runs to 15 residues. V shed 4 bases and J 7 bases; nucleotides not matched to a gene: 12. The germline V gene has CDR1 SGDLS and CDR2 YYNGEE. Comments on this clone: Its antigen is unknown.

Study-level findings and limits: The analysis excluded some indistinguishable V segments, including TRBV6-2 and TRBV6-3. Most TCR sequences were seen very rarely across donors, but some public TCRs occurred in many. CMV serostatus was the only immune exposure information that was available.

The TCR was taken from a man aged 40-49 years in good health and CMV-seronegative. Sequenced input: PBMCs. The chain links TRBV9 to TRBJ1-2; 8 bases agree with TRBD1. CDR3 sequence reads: CASSPNLGQGGGYTF. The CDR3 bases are TGTGCCAGCAGCCCCAACCTCGGACAGGGAGGTGGCTACACCTTC. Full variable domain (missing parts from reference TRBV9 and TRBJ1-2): DSGVTQTPKHLITATGQRVTLRCSPRSGDLSVYWYQQSLDQGLQFLIQYYNGEERAKGNILERFSAQQFPDLHSELNLSSLELGDSALYFCASSPNLGQGGGYTFGSGTRLTVV.